This T cell receptor beta chain was captured in a study of T cell responses to AZD1222 COVID-19 vaccine. Regarding the study as a whole: Spike-specific TCR breadth and depth were elevated following two AZD1222 doses.

The method was immunoSEQ multiplex PCR; TCRdb's version includes in-frame clones alone and lacks a portion of them. Here the sample spans 75,000 to 95,000 clones, roughly nine tenths being singletons. The CDR3 sequence is 12 residues long. In germline, CDR1 is SGDLS, CDR2 YYNGEE. V was trimmed by 0 bases and J by 6 bases, leaving 5 bases between them. Worth noting for this clone: What it binds is not known.

This receptor was taken from an adult who received the AZD1222 COVID-19 vaccine. The sequences come from peripheral blood, collected 28 days after the second AZD1222 dose. The chain recombines TRBV9 with TRBJ2-3; D remains ambiguous. Here the CDR3 reads CASSVVGDTQYF. CDR3 DNA: TGTGCCAGCAGCGTAGTAGGGGATACGCAGTATTTT.